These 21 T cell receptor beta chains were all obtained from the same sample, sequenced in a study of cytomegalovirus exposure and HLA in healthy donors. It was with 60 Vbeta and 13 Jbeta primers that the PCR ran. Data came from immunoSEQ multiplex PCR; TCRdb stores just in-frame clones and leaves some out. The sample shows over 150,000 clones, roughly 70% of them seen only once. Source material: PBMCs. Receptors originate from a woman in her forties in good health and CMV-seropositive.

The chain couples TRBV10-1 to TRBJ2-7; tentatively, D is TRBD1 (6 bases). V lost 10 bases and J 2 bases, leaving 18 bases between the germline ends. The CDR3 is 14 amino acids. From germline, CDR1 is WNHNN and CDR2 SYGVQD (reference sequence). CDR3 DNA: TGCGCCACTTTGAGACAGGTCCAAGCCTACGAGCAGTACTTC. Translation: CATLRQVQAYEQYF.

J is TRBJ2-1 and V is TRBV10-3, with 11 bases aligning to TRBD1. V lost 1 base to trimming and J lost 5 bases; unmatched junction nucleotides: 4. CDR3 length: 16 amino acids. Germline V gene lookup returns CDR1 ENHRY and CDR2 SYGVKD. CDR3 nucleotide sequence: TGTGCCATCAGTGAGTGGGGACAGGGGGTTAACAATGAGCAGTTCTTC. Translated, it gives CAISEWGQGVNNEQFF.

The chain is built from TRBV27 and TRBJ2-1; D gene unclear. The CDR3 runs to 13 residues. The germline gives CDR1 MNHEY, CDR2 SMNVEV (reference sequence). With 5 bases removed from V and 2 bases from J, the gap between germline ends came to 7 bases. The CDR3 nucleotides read TGTGCCAGCAGTCGCAGTGCCTACAATGAGCAGTTCTTC. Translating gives CASSRSAYNEQFF.

The CDR3 is CAILAEAADTQYF. CDR3 in DNA: TGTGCCATTCTAGCGGAGGCGGCAGATACGCAGTATTTT. V usage is TRBV10-3 and J usage is TRBJ2-3, with 7 bases aligning to TRBD2. This CDR3 contains 13 residues. J lost 4 bases, V lost 9 bases, and 7 bases had no gene match. Germline-derived CDR1 and CDR2 are ENHRY and SYGVKD.

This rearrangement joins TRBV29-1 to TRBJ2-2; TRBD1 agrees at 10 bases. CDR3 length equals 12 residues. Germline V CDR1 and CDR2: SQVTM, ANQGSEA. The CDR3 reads CIGQGDTGELFF. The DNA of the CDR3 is TGCATCGGACAGGGGGACACCGGGGAGCTGTTTTTT.

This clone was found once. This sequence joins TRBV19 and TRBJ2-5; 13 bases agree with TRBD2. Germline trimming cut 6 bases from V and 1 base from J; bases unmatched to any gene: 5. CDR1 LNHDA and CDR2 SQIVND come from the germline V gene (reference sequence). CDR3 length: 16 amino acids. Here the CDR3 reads CASRSGLAGFQETQYF. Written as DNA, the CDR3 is TGTGCCAGTAGGTCGGGACTAGCGGGGTTCCAAGAGACCCAGTACTTC.

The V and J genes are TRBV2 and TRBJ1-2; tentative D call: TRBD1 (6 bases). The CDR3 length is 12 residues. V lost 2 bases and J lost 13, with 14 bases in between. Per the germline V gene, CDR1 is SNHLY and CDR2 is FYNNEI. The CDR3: CASSEWGRVFTF. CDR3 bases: TGTGCCAGCAGTGAATGGGGGCGCGTTTTCACCTTC.

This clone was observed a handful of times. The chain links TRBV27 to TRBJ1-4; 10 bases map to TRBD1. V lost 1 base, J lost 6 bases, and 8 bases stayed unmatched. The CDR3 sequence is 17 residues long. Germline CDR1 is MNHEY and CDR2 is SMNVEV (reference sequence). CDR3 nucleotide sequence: TGTGCCAGCAGTTTATACCCCCCGGGGACAGGGGATGAAAAACTGTTTTTT. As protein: CASSLYPPGTGDEKLFF.

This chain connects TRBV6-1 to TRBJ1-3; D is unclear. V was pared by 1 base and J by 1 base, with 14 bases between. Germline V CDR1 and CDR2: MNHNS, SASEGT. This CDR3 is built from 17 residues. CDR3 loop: CASSEVHSGLSGNTIYF. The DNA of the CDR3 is TGTGCCAGCAGTGAAGTTCATTCAGGTCTATCTGGAAACACCATATATTTT.

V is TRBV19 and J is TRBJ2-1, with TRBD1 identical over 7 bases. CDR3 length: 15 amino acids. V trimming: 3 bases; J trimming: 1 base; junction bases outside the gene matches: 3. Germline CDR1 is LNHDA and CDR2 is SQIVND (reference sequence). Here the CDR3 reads CASSMRGQSYNEQFF. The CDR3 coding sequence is TGTGCCAGTAGTATGAGGGGACAGTCCTACAATGAGCAGTTCTTC.

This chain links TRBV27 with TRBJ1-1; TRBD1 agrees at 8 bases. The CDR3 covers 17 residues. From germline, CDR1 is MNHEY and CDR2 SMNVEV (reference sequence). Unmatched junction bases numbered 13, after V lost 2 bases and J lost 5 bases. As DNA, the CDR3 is TGTGCCAGCAGTTTACTAAGGACAGGGCGAGGAGGAACTGAAGCTTTCTTT. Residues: CASSLLRTGRGGTEAFF.

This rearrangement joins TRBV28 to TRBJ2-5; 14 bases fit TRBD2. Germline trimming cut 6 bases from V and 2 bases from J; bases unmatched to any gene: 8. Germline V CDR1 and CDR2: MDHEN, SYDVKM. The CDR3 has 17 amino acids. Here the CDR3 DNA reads TGTGCCAGCAGCCCATCCGGGACTAGCGGGGGACAAGAGACCCAGTACTTC. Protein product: CASSPSGTSGGQETQYF.

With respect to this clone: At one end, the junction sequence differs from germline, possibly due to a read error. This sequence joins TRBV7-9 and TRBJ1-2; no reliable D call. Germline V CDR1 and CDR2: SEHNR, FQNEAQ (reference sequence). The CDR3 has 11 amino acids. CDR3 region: CASSLNYGYPF. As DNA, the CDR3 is TGTGCCAGCAGCTTAAACTATGGCTACCCCTTC.

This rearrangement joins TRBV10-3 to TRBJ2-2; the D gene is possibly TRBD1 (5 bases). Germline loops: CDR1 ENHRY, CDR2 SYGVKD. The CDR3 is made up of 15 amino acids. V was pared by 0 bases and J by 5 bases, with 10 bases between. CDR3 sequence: CAISESVGQTGELFF. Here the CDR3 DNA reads TGTGCCATCAGTGAGTCTGTGGGGCAGACCGGGGAGCTGTTTTTT.

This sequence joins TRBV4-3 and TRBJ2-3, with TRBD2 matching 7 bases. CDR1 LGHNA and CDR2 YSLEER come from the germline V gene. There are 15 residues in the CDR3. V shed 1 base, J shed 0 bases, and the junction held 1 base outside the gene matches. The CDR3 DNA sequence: TGCGCCAGCAGCCAAGCTAGCGGTAGCACAGATACGCAGTATTTT. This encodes CASSQASGSTDTQYF.

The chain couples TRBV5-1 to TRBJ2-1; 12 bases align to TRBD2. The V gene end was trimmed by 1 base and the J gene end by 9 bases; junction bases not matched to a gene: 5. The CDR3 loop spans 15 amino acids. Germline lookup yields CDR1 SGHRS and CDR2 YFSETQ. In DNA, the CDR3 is TGCGCCAGCAGCTTGACTAGCGGGAGGAACGGTGAGCAGTTCTTC. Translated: CASSLTSGRNGEQFF.

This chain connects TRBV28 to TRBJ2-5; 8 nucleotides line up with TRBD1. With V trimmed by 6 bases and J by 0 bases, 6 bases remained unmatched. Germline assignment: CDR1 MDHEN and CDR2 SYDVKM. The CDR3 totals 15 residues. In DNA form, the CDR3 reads TGTGCCAGCAGGTCGACAGGGGCGGACCAAGAGACCCAGTACTTC. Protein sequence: CASRSTGADQETQYF.

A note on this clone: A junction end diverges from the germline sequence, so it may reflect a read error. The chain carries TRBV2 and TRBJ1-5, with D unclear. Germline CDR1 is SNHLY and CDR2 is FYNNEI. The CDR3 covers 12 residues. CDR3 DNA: TGTGCCAGCAGTGAAGCTGCACAGCCCCAGAATTTT. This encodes CASSEAAQPQNF.

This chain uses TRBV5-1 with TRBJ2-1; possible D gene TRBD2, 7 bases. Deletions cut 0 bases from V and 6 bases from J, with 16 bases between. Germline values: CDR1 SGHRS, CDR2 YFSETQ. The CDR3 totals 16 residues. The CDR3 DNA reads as TGCGCCAGCAGCTTGGTGGTGGGGGGGCGGGTCAATGAGCAGTTCTTC. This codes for CASSLVVGGRVNEQFF.

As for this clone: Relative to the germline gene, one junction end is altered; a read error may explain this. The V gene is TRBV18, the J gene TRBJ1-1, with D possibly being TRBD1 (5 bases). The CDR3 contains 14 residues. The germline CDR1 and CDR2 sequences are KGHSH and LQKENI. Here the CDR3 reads CASSPRSGATEAFF. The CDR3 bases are TGTGCCAGCTCGCCACGGAGTGGGGCCACTGAAGCTTTCTTT.

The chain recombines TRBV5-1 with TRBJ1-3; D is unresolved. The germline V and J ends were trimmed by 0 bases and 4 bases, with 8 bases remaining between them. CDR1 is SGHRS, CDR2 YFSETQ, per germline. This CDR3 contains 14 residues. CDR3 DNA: TGCGCCAGCAGCTTGGGGCAGTCGGGAAACACCATATATTTT. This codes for CASSLGQSGNTIYF. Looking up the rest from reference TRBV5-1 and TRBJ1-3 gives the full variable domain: KAGVTQTPRYLIKTRGQQVTLSCSPISGHRSVSWYQQTPGQGLQFLFEYFSETQRNKGNFPGRFSGRQFSNSRSEMNVSTLELGDSALYLCASSLGQSGNTIYFGEGSWLTVV.